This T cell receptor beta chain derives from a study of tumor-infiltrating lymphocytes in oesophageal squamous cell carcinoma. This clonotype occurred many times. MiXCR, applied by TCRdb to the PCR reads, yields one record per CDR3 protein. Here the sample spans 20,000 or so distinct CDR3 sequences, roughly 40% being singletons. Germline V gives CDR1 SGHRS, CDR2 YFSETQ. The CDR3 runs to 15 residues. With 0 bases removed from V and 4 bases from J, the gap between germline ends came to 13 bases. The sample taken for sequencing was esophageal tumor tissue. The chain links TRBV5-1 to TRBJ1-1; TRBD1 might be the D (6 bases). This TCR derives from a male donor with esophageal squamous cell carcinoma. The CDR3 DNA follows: TGCGCCAGCAGCTTGGCCACAGGGTTATTCACTGAAGCTTTCTTT. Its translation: CASSLATGLFTEAFF.